The 21 T cell receptor beta chains given below trace back to one sample, sequenced in a study of shared clonotypes between healthy human individuals. The method was immunoSEQ multiplex PCR; TCRdb's version includes in-frame clones alone and lacks a portion of them. The profile shows around 320,000 clones, roughly 91% of them singletons. Sequenced sample: memory CD8+ T cells sorted from blood. As to subset: CD45RO+ cells pooled with CCR7-negative TemRA cells. The receptors derive from a man younger than 35 in good health.

This clone was recorded once. The chain recombines TRBV27 with TRBJ2-2, with D perhaps matching TRBD1 (6 bases). CDR1 is MNHEY and CDR2 is SMNVEV in the germline V gene (reference sequence). CDR3 length equals 22 residues. Trimming stripped 4 bases from V and 5 bases from J, with 35 bases between. CDR3 loop: CASSSNSDSAQLPFSLTGELFF. The CDR3 DNA reads as TGTGCCAGCAGTTCCAATTCGGACAGCGCACAACTACCTTTTTCCCTGACCGGGGAGCTGTTTTTT.

The rearrangement links TRBV11-2 to TRBJ2-7; either TRBD1 or TRBD2 may supply D (5 bases each). Trimming left V 2 bases short and J 2 bases short, with 10 bases between. CDR3 length: 14 residues. Germline V lookup: CDR1 SGHAT, CDR2 FQNNGV. The CDR3 loop reads CASSLWQGPYEQYF. The CDR3 DNA sequence: TGTGCCAGCAGCTTATGGCAGGGACCCTACGAGCAGTACTTC.

This clone was seen just once. The rearrangement uses TRBV4-1 and TRBJ2-7; D unresolved. The CDR3 length is 16 residues. The ends were cut back, 1 base at V and 0 bases at J, with 13 bases in the middle. The germline gives CDR1 MGHRA, CDR2 YSYEKL. This CDR3 reads CASSQVLCEDSYEQYF. CDR3 in DNA: TGCGCCAGCAGCCAAGTATTATGTGAAGACTCCTACGAGCAGTACTTC.

This chain links TRBV10-3 with TRBJ1-2; 7 nucleotides align to TRBD1. The CDR3 totals 14 residues. Trimming cost V 6 bases and J 8 bases; bases outside gene matches: 12. Germline V CDR1 and CDR2: ENHRY, SYGVKD. For the CDR3, the DNA is TGTGCCATCAGCATTAGCTACAGGGGACAGGGCTACACCTTC. It translates to CAISISYRGQGYTF.

The V gene is TRBV11-2, the J gene TRBJ2-2; perhaps TRBD1 as D (6 bases). The V end lost 5 bases, the J end lost 2 bases, and 12 bases lay between the germline ends. Germline V gives CDR1 SGHAT, CDR2 FQNNGV. The CDR3 has 15 amino acids. CDR3: CASSRGTSNTGELFF. CDR3 DNA sequence: TGTGCCAGCAGCCGAGGGACAAGTAACACCGGGGAGCTGTTTTTT.

This chain connects TRBV6-5 to TRBJ2-3; TRBD1 matches at 10 bases. CDR3 size: 14 residues. Germline loops: CDR1 MNHEY, CDR2 SVGAGI. The J segment lost 6 bases and the V segment lost 5 bases, leaving 5 bases of the junction unmatched. CDR3: CASSDDRGPDTQYF. Here the CDR3 DNA reads TGTGCCAGCAGTGACGACAGGGGGCCGGATACGCAGTATTTT.

In DNA, the CDR3 is TGTGCCAGCAGCCTGGGACTAGCGGGGGGCCAGAAAGAGACCCAGTACTTC. Translating gives CASSLGLAGGQKETQYF. This chain joins TRBV7-9 and TRBJ2-5; 15 positions match TRBD2. This CDR3 contains 17 residues. Trimming at V came to 5 bases and at J to 3 bases, leaving 7 bases not matched to a gene. Germline assignment: CDR1 SEHNR and CDR2 FQNEAQ (reference sequence).

This clone was detected only once. The chain links TRBV4-1 to TRBJ2-2; D possibly corresponds to TRBD2 (5 bases). The germline CDR1 and CDR2 sequences are MGHRA and YSYEKL. This CDR3 has 16 residues. V was clipped by 1 base and J by 4 bases, with 13 bases between them. The CDR3 nucleotides are TGCGCCAGCAGCCAAGGTCAGAGCGGAGCCACCGGGGAGCTGTTTTTT. It is translated as CASSQGQSGATGELFF.

The chain combines TRBV11-2 with TRBJ2-1, with TRBD1 matching over 11 bases. Looked up from germline, CDR1 is SGHAT and CDR2 is FQNNGV. This CDR3 has 14 amino acids. Trimming removed 5 bases from V and 9 bases from J; junction bases left unmatched: 6. The CDR3 sequence: CASSLGQGAFEQFF. The DNA for the CDR3 is TGTGCCAGCAGCCTTGGACAGGGGGCGTTTGAGCAGTTCTTC.

The V call is TRBV6-5, the J call TRBJ2-2; 12 bases are a match to TRBD1. This CDR3 has 15 residues. Trimming at V came to 4 bases and at J to 6 bases, leaving 3 bases not matched to a gene. The germline V gene has CDR1 MNHEY and CDR2 SVGAGI. CDR3 loop: CASSSGQGASGELFF. The DNA for the CDR3 is TGTGCCAGCAGTTCGGGACAGGGGGCATCCGGGGAGCTGTTTTTT.

About this clone: One end of the junction does not line up with germline, which may come from a read error. The rearrangement joins TRBV7-7 to TRBJ2-5; 8 bases line up with TRBD1. This CDR3 comprises 15 residues. CDR1 and CDR2 (germline): SSHAT, FNYEAQ (reference sequence). The CDR3 sequence is CASSLGAGGGETQYF. The DNA of the CDR3 is TGTGCTAGCAGCTTAGGGGCAGGGGGCGGTGAGACCCAGTACTTC.

The chain links TRBV28 to TRBJ1-2; TRBD1 aligns across 7 bases. The ends lost 6 bases at V and 2 bases at J; junction bases unmatched: 6. The CDR3 loop spans 14 amino acids. The V gene's germline CDR1 is MDHEN and CDR2 SYDVKM. CDR3 sequence reads: CASRETGLNYGYTF. The CDR3 bases are TGTGCCAGCAGGGAGACAGGGCTGAACTATGGCTACACCTTC.

This clone was counted once. The V and J genes are TRBV5-1 and TRBJ1-5, with a tentative D call TRBD1 (6 bases). Germline CDR1 reads SGHRS; CDR2 reads YFSETQ. V dropped 0 bases and J dropped 5 bases, with 9 bases sitting between them. The CDR3 runs 14 residues. The CDR3 loop is CASSLAGAHQPQHF. The CDR3, as DNA: TGCGCCAGCAGCTTGGCGGGGGCTCATCAGCCCCAGCATTTT. The full variable domain, rest sourced from reference TRBV5-1 and TRBJ1-5, is KAGVTQTPRYLIKTRGQQVTLSCSPISGHRSVSWYQQTPGQGLQFLFEYFSETQRNKGNFPGRFSGRQFSNSRSEMNVSTLELGDSALYLCASSLAGAHQPQHFGDGTRLSIL.

V and J are TRBV10-3 and TRBJ2-7; D is unclear. The ends were cut back, 7 bases at V and 2 bases at J, with 12 bases in the middle. Germline V gene sequence: CDR1 ENHRY, CDR2 SYGVKD. CDR3 length: 13 amino acids. The CDR3 region is CAITDGRAYEQYF. The CDR3 DNA is TGTGCCATCACCGACGGACGGGCCTACGAGCAGTACTTC.

The chain is built from TRBV5-1 and TRBJ2-1; D gene unclear. CDR1 is SGHRS, CDR2 YFSETQ, per germline. The CDR3 consists of 13 residues. Trimming stripped 4 bases from V and 4 bases from J, with 9 bases between. Here the CDR3 DNA reads TGCGCCAGCAGCCCCGGGCCTTACAATGAGCAGTTCTTC. This gives the protein CASSPGPYNEQFF.

This chain connects TRBV10-3 to TRBJ2-7; TRBD2 matches 7 bases. Germline-derived CDR1 and CDR2 are ENHRY and SYGVKD. CDR3 size: 20 residues. The V segment lost 3 bases and the J segment 3 bases; nucleotides outside the gene matches: 23. The CDR3 nucleotides are TGTGCCATCAGTGAAGTGTCAGGAAAAGTCGGGAGGACCGTTGACTACGAGCAGTACTTC. This translates into CAISEVSGKVGRTVDYEQYF.

The V call is TRBV5-6, the J call TRBJ2-7, with 11 bases that match TRBD1. The V and J ends lost 6 bases and 3 bases, in that order; junction bases with no gene match: 14. Germline loops: CDR1 SGHDT, CDR2 YYEEEE. The CDR3 is made up of 17 amino acids. The CDR3 DNA sequence: TGTGCCAGCACCGCCTACCCTGGGACAGGGGGTTTCTACGAGCAGTACTTC. Translated, it gives CASTAYPGTGGFYEQYF.

Concerning this clone: The sample has other DNA sequences that encode this CDR3 too. This chain links TRBV27 with TRBJ1-1; no reliable D call. CDR1 is MNHEY, CDR2 SMNVEV, per germline (reference sequence). The CDR3 spans 12 residues. V was clipped by 5 bases and J by 1 base, with 5 bases between them. CDR3 sequence (DNA): TGTGCCAGCAGTACGGGGAACACTGAAGCTTTCTTT. The encoded protein is CASSTGNTEAFF.

In DNA form, the CDR3 reads TGCGCCAGCAGCCAAGAAAGGAGGGAGCGGGGGGAGCAGTACTTC. The encoded protein is CASSQERRERGEQYF. The genes are TRBV4-1 and TRBJ2-7, with 8 bases fitting TRBD2. CDR1 and CDR2 from the germline V gene are MGHRA and YSYEKL. Trimming cost V 0 bases and J 7 bases; bases outside gene matches: 8. The CDR3 has 15 residues.

This clone occurred a few times. The chain carries TRBV9 and TRBJ2-5; D possibly uses TRBD1 or TRBD2 (5 bases each). Germline V gives CDR1 SGDLS, CDR2 YYNGEE. The CDR3 sequence is 16 residues long. V dropped 6 bases and J dropped 5 bases, with 23 bases sitting between them. The CDR3: CASTPQPRDGWETQYF. The CDR3 coding sequence is TGTGCCAGCACCCCGCAACCCCGGGACGGCTGGGAGACCCAGTACTTC.

The rearrangement links TRBV18 to TRBJ2-3; D uncertain. The germline V and J ends were trimmed by 2 bases and 7 bases, with 10 bases remaining between them. Per the germline V gene, CDR1 is KGHSH and CDR2 is LQKENI. This CDR3 has 13 amino acids. DNA of the CDR3: TGTGCCAGCTCACCAGGAGACGGTTATACGCAGTATTTT. The encoded protein is CASSPGDGYTQYF.